This T cell receptor (beta chain) was found in a study of identical twins. Whole-study findings and limits: The abundant beta clonotypes from cord blood had fewer insertions, and memory repertoires had none of this.

With respect to this clonotype: Its antigen is not known.

Everyone who gave samples was a healthy Caucasian. cDNA molecules carried unique molecular identifiers, and template switching added a universal primer site. A single record per CDR3 protein comes from TCRdb applying MiXCR to the 5' RACE reads. The sample shows fewer than 650,000 distinct CDR3 sequences, just over 7% of them seen only once. In addition, the sample was reused for a study of yellow fever vaccine responses in identical twins.

The sequencing input was PBMCs. The sequence came from a woman under 30 in good health.

The CDR3 sequence is CSASPGSSRPLHF. In DNA form, the CDR3 reads TGCAGTGCTAGTCCTGGGTCGAGCCGCCCCCTCCACTTT. The rearrangement uses TRBV20-1 and TRBJ1-6; unclear D gene. The germline gives CDR1 DFQATT, CDR2 SNEGSKA (reference sequence). V lost 3 bases and J 13 bases, leaving 16 bases between the germline ends. CDR3 length: 13 residues.